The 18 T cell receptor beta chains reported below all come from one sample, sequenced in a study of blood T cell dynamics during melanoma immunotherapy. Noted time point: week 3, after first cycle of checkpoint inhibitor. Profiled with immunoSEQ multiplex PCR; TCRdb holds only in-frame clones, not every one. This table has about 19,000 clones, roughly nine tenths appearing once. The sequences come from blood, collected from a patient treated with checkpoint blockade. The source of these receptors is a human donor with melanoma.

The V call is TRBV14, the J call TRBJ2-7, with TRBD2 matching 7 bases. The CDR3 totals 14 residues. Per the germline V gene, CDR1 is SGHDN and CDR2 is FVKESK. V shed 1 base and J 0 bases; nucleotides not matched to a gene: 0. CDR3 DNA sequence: TGTGCCAGCAGCCAAGCTAGCGGCTCCTACGAGCAGTACTTC. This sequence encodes CASSQASGSYEQYF. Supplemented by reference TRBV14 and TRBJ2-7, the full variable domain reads EAGVTQFPSHSVIEKGQTVTLRCDPISGHDNLYWYRRVMGKEIKFLLHFVKESKQDESGMPNNRFLAERTGGTYSTLKVQPAELEDSGVYFCASSQASGSYEQYFGPGTRLTVT.

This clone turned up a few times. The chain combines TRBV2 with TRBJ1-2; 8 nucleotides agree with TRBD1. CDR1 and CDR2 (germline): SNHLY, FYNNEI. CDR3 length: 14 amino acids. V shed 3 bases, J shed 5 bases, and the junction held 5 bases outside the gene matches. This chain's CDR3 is CASSDQGAGYGYTF. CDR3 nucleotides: TGTGCCAGCAGTGACCAGGGGGCTGGGTATGGCTACACCTTC.

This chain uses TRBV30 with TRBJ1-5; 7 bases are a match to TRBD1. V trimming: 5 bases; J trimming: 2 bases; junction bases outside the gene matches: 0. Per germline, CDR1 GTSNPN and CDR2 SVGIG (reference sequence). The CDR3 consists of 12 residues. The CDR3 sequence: CAWGTGNQPQHF. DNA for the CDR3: TGTGCCTGGGGGACAGGCAATCAGCCCCAGCATTTT.

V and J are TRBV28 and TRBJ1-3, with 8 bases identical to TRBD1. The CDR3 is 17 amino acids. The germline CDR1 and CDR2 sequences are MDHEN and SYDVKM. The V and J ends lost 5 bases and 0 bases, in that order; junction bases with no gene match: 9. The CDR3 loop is CASSRIQGGDSGNTIYF. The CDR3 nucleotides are TGTGCCAGCAGTAGAATACAGGGGGGTGACTCTGGAAACACCATATATTTT.

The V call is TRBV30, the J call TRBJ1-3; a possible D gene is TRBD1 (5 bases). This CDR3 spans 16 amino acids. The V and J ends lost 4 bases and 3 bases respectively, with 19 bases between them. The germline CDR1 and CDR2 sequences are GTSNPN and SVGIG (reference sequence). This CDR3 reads CAWIPRGVNVGNTIYF. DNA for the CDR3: TGTGCCTGGATACCTCGGGGGGTAAATGTTGGAAACACCATATATTTT. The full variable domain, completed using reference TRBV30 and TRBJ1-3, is SQTIHQWPATLVQPVGSPLSLECTVEGTSNPNLYWYRQAAGRGLQLLFYSVGIGQISSEVPQNLSASRPQDRQFILSSKKLLLSDSGFYLCAWIPRGVNVGNTIYFGEGSWLTVV.

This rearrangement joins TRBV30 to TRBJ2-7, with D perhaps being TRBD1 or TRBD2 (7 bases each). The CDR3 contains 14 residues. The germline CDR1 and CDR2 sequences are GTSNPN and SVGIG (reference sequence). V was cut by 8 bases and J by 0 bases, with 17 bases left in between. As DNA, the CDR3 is TGTGCCGGGCAGGGGGGGTGGCCCTCCTACGAGCAGTACTTC. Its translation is CAGQGGWPSYEQYF. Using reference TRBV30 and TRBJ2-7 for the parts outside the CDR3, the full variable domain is SQTIHQWPATLVQPVGSPLSLECTVEGTSNPNLYWYRQAAGRGLQLLFYSVGIGQISSEVPQNLSASRPQDRQFILSSKKLLLSDSGFYLCAGQGGWPSYEQYFGPGTRLTVT.

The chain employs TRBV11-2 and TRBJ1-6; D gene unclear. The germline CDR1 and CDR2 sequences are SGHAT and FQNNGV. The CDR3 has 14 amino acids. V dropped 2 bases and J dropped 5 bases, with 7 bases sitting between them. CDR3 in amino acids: CASSLTSNNSPLHF. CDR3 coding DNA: TGTGCCAGCAGCTTAACCAGTAATAATTCACCCCTCCACTTT.

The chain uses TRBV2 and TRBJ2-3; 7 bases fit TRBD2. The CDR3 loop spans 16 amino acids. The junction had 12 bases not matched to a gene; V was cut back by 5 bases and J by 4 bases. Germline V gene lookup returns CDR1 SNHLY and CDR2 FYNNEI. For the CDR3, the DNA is TGTGCCAGCAGTCACCTTGCGGGAGAGTACTCAGATACGCAGTATTTT. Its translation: CASSHLAGEYSDTQYF.

CDR3 protein: CASSIQGGPNGYTF. CDR3 nucleotides: TGTGCCAGTAGTATTCAAGGGGGGCCCAATGGCTACACCTTC. The V call is TRBV19, the J call TRBJ1-2, with D possibly TRBD1 on 6 matching bases. Germline V CDR1 and CDR2: LNHDA, SQIVND (reference sequence). The CDR3 runs 14 residues. Trimming took 3 bases from V and 6 from J, leaving 14 bases between them.

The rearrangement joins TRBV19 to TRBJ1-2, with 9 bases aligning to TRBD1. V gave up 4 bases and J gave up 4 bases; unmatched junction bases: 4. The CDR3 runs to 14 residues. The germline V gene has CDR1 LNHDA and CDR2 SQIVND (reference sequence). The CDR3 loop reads CASSTTGGGYGYTF. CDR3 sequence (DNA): TGTGCCAGTAGTACGACAGGGGGAGGCTATGGCTACACCTTC. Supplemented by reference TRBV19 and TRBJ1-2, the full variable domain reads DGGITQSPKYLFRKEGQNVTLSCEQNLNHDAMYWYRQDPGQGLRLIYYSQIVNDFQKGDIAEGYSVSREKKESFPLTVTSAQKNPTAFYLCASSTTGGGYGYTFGSGTRLTVV.

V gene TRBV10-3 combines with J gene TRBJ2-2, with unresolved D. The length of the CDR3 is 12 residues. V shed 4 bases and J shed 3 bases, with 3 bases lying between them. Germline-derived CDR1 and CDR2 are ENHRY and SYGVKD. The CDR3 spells CAISGDTGELFF. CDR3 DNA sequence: TGTGCCATCAGTGGGGACACCGGGGAGCTGTTTTTT.

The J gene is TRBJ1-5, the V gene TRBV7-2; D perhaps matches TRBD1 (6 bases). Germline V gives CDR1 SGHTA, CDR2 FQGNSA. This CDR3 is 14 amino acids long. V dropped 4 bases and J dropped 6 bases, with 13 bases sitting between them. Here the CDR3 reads CASSYQGLGQPQHF. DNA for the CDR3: TGTGCCAGCAGCTACCAGGGGCTCGGTCAGCCCCAGCATTTT.

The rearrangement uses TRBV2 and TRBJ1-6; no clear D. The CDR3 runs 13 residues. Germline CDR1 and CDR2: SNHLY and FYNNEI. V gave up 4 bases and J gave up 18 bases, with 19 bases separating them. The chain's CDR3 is CASSVGLEYSPHF. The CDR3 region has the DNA TGTGCCAGCAGTGTTGGCTTGGAGTACTCCCCCCACTTT.

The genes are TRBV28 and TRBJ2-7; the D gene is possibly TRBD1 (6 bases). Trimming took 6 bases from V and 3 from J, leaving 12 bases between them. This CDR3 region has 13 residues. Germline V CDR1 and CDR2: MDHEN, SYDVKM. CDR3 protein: CASRRQGSYEQYF. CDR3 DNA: TGTGCCAGCAGAAGGCAGGGGAGCTACGAGCAGTACTTC.

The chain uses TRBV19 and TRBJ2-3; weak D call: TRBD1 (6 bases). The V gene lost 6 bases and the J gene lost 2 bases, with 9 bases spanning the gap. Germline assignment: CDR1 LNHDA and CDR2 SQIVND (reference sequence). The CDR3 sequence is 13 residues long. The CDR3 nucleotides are TGTGCCAGTAGCTGGGACACCACAGATACGCAGTATTTT. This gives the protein CASSWDTTDTQYF.

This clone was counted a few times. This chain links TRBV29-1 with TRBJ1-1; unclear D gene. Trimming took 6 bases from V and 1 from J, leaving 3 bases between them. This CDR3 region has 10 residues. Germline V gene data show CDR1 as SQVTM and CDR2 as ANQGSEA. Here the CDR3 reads CSVQNTEAFF. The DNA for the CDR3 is TGCAGCGTACAGAACACTGAAGCTTTCTTT.

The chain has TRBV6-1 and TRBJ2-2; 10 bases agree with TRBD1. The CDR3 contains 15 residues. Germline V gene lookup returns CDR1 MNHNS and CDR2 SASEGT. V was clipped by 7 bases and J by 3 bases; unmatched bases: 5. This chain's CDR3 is CASTSGTGDTGELFF. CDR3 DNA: TGTGCCAGCACCTCCGGGACAGGGGACACCGGGGAGCTGTTTTTT.

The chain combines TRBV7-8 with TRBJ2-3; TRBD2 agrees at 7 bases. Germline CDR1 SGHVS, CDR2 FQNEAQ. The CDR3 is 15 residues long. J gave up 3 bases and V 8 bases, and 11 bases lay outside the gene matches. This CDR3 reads CASDRGRAITDTQYF. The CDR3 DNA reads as TGTGCCAGCGACCGTGGGAGGGCCATAACAGATACGCAGTATTTT. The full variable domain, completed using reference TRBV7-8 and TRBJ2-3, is GAGVSQSPRYKVAKRGQDVALRCDPISGHVSLFWYQQALGQGPEFLTYFQNEAQLDKSGLPSDRFFAERPEGSVSTLKIQRTQQEDSAVYLCASDRGRAITDTQYFGPGTRLTVL.